Here is one TCR beta chain with its context. The target of this receptor is not known. No much larger clone exists at a distance of one base, and base qualities are not known. RNA was extracted using the RNeasy kit, and about 0.45 to 1 microgram was reverse transcribed with random hexamers. The immunoSEQ multiplex PCR assay, covering 54 Vbeta and 13 Jbeta segments, was used to amplify TCR beta CDR3 regions. PCR amplification bias was corrected by using a synthetic template baseline for primer optimization and computational correction. The original methods were these. Only productive sequences were kept, with reads annotated to V, D and J genes according to IMGT and analyzed in immunoSEQ Analyzer. To calculate clonality, Shannon entropy was normalized by log2 of the number of productive unique sequences and then subtracted from one. For each patient and control, public and private clones were evaluated within the 100 most prevalent clones. Clones were defined as Susac-specific if absent from the healthy and MS cohorts, from 900 to 1,300 published viral clones and from other ImmuneACCESS disease sequences. TCRdb handled the public reads itself, with Q25 trimming in fastp and clone calling in MiXCR, and kept productive beta chains. Each entry is one CDR3 protein sequence, shown with its most common DNA and genes. Here the V and J calls rest on TCRdb's processing, not on the authors' analysis. This sample is represented by about 83,000 distinct CDR3 sequences; around 96% of them were singletons. The ten largest clonotypes hold around 0.41% of the sample.

The sample originates from a study of CD8 T cells in Susac syndrome (dated by TCRdb to the late 2010s). Some background on the complete study: Among the sequenced Susac syndrome patients, six had clinically active disease and 8 or 9 were in clinical remission. The study used repertoire sequencing to test whether antigen drove CD8+ T cell activation and differentiation in Susac syndrome. At blood withdrawal, Susac syndrome patients were either therapy-naive, taking corticosteroids (in some cases with IVIg as well), or taking IVIg alone. Clonality of the CD8+ T cell repertoire was compared between around eleven healthy donors, approximately 14 Susac syndrome patients and 15 or so multiple sclerosis patients. What the authors observed across the whole study: Roughly 15 and five Susac-specific public clones were found in the total CD8+ and CD8+ TEMRA repertoires, respectively. Clonal expansion was observed in Susac syndrome CD8+ repertoires, with the highest expansion in CD8+ TEMRA cells and greater expansion in clinically active than in remitting patients. The number of individuals in the TCR sequencing and HLA analysis was recognized as being relatively small.

Peripheral blood CD8+ and CD4+ T cells from healthy donors, Susac syndrome patients and multiple sclerosis patients were profiled by high-throughput TCR beta sequencing. The Susac syndrome patients fulfilled recently defined diagnostic criteria for either definite or probable disease. Bulk CD8+ and CD4+ T cells were purified by magnetic negative isolation, while CD8+ TEMRA cells were enriched using FACS. Blood was collected in EDTA tubes and processed within 24 hours, with PBMCs isolated through density gradient centrifugation. PBMCs intended for TCR sequencing were cryopreserved in liquid nitrogen and thawed later in a water bath at 37 degrees C. The sorted or isolated CD4+, CD8+ and CD8+ TEMRA cells had a purity of 90% or higher. Based on the germline V gene, the CDR1 and CDR2 sequences are MNHNS and SASEGT. From cysteine to phenylalanine, the CDR3 is 14 amino acids long. Of the read, only the CDR3 DNA is kept; its 42 bases are in frame from base 1. V is clipped by 6 bases and J by 2 bases, and the sequence between their germline boundaries is 14 bases long.

The chain joins TRBV6-1 to TRBJ2-7; matching of 5 bases hints at TRBD2 as the D gene. The sample was CD8+ T cells from PBMCs. The receptor comes from a human donor with Susac syndrome. The DNA reads as follows: TGTGCCAGCAGAGGGAGTCGATCCCCCTACGAGCAGTACTTC. Its protein reads: CASRGSRSPYEQYF.